Sequencing of this T cell receptor (beta chain) was carried out in a study of cytomegalovirus exposure and HLA in healthy donors. Study-level information: Findings of an earlier analysis included roughly 110 million unique TCR beta sequences from about 180 million T cells. The study, taken as a whole, reports: It was reported that the classifier diagnosed cytomegalovirus status with high specificity and sensitivity in both the original and validation cohorts. Presence/absence analyses rested on an assumption that sequencing depth was roughly uniform across donors. Most subjects had HLA-A and HLA-B alleles reportedly predicted accurately by TCR beta sequences.

Of note for this clone: Its matching antigen is unknown.

V lost 7 bases and J 9 bases, leaving 19 bases between the germline ends. CDR1 is SGHVS and CDR2 is FQNEAQ in the germline V gene. The length of the CDR3 is 14 residues. Vbeta (60) and Jbeta (13) primers were used in the PCR. Assay: immunoSEQ multiplex PCR; the TCRdb copy retains only in-frame clones and omits some. The table has 100,000 or so clones, around 74% seen once. The rearrangement uses TRBV7-8 and TRBJ2-1, with D perhaps matching TRBD2 (7 bases). The sample was PBMCs. The receptor was derived from a man aged 35 to 55 in good health and CMV-seronegative. CDR3 sequence (DNA): TGTGCCAGCAAATTACGGGGGGCCGGGACTGAGCAGTTCTTC. It specifies CASKLRGAGTEQFF.